A single sample gave rise to the 32 T cell receptor beta chains below, sequenced in a study of blood T cell repertoires in COVID-19 (dated by TCRdb to 2018 to 2020). The library was built by means of the immunoSEQ multiplex PCR assay. This is the immuneACCESS table as TCRdb keeps it, with only in-frame sequences that have V and J called. A part of the clones is gone; compared with another copy, unresolved V genes explain less than half, and the rest is unexplained. This sample is represented by more than 100,000 clones; 70% to 90% of them were singletons. The ten largest clones capture roughly 4% of the sample. What was sequenced was peripheral blood. Every receptor here comes from a man in his forties or fifties with acute or convalescent COVID-19.

In DNA, the CDR3 is TGTGCCAGCAGCCAAGACCCCCCAGGGGGGAGCTCTGGAAACACCATATATTTT. Translated, it gives CASSQDPPGGSSGNTIYF. J is TRBJ1-3 and V is TRBV3-1 (or the pseudogene TRBV3-2), with TRBD1 matching over 7 bases. Germline loops: CDR1 LGHDT, CDR2 YNNKEL (reference sequence). This CDR3 has 18 residues. Trimming cost V 0 bases and J 0 bases; bases outside gene matches: 8.

As for this clone: The junction does not match germline at one end; this may be a read error. The chain recombines TRBV23-1 with TRBJ1-4, with 7 positions matching TRBD1. TRBV23-1 is identified as an open reading frame with a role that is uncertain. The CDR3 is 12 amino acids. The CDR3 DNA reads TGCGCCAGCAGTCAGGGGGGCGGGGACAGACATTTT. Translated: CASSQGGGDRHF.

The chain joins TRBV7-6 to TRBJ2-1, with 9 bases lining up with TRBD2. This CDR3 comprises 15 residues. Trimming took 4 bases from V and 7 from J; bases not matched to a gene: 8. CDR1 and CDR2 from the germline V gene are SGHVS and FNYEAQ. CDR3 DNA: TGTGCCAGCAGCTCTTTAGCGGGAGTGGGGAATGAGCAGTTCTTC. Encoded protein: CASSSLAGVGNEQFF.

In regard to this clone: Other DNA sequences from this sample encode an identical CDR3 as well. The chain employs TRBV27 and TRBJ2-7; D possibly corresponds to TRBD2 (5 bases). Trimming removed 3 bases at V and 8 bases at J, with 17 bases between. The CDR3 is 14 amino acids. CDR1 MNHEY and CDR2 SMNVEV come from the germline V gene (reference sequence). CDR3 sequence: CASSLSGGRSKQYF. Here the CDR3 DNA reads TGTGCCAGCAGTTTGAGCGGAGGTAGGTCTAAGCAGTACTTC.

This chain links TRBV6-5 with TRBJ1-2; 9 positions match TRBD1. CDR1 is MNHEY and CDR2 is SVGAGI in the germline V gene. J gave up 8 bases and V 6 bases, and 4 bases lay outside the gene matches. CDR3 length equals 12 residues. The CDR3 region has the DNA TGTGCCAGCAGCCGGGACAGGGTCGGCTACACCTTC. Encoded protein: CASSRDRVGYTF.

The chain uses TRBV5-1 and TRBJ2-7; D is undetermined. Between the trimmed V and J ends, which lost 1 base and 0 bases, there was a span of 14 bases. The V gene's germline CDR1 is SGHRS and CDR2 YFSETQ. The CDR3 spans 16 residues. The CDR3 loop reads CASSLSLDATSYEQYF. In nucleotides, the CDR3 is TGCGCCAGCAGCTTGAGCCTTGATGCCACCTCCTACGAGCAGTACTTC.

V usage is TRBV18 and J usage is TRBJ1-5; D gene ambiguous. Germline CDR1 reads KGHSH; CDR2 reads LQKENI. The V and J ends lost 3 bases and 7 bases respectively, with 13 bases between them. The CDR3 extends over 14 amino acids. CDR3 DNA: TGTGCCAGCTCACCGGTGCAACGGGAACAGCCCCAGCATTTT. This encodes CASSPVQREQPQHF.

The chain combines TRBV29-1 with TRBJ1-1, with 9 bases lining up with TRBD1. CDR3 size: 11 residues. V shed 7 bases and J 7 bases; nucleotides not matched to a gene: 4. Germline loops: CDR1 SQVTM, CDR2 ANQGSEA. CDR3 sequence (DNA): TGCAGCGCCCAGACAGGGGGTGAAGCTTTCTTT. It translates to CSAQTGGEAFF.

The chain couples TRBV5-4 to TRBJ1-3; D is ambiguous. Trimming stripped 7 bases from V and 4 bases from J, with 18 bases between. The CDR3 totals 15 residues. CDR1 SGHNT and CDR2 YYREEE come from the germline V gene (reference sequence). CDR3 protein: CASSEARTAGNTIYF. DNA for the CDR3: TGTGCCAGCTCGGAGGCCAGAACAGCAGGAAACACCATATATTTT. The full variable domain, with the rest looked up from reference TRBV5-4 and TRBJ1-3, is ETGVTQSPTHLIKTRGQQVTLRCSSQSGHNTVSWYQQALGQGPQFIFQYYREEENGRGNFPPRFSGLQFPNYSSELNVNALELDDSALYLCASSEARTAGNTIYFGEGSWLTVV.

The CDR3 DNA sequence: TGTGCCAGCAGCTTATTATCGTCTGGAAACACCATATATTTT. It is translated as CASSLLSSGNTIYF. The gene calls are TRBV7-9 and TRBJ1-3; no clear D gene. Trimming removed 2 bases from V and 1 base from J, with 6 bases in between. Per germline, CDR1 SEHNR and CDR2 FQNEAQ (reference sequence). CDR3 size: 14 residues.

The V gene is TRBV7-9, the J gene TRBJ1-1; D unclear. Germline lookup yields CDR1 SEHNR and CDR2 FQNEAQ (reference sequence). The CDR3 is 13 residues long. The V and J ends lost 1 base and 1 base respectively, with 4 bases between them. The CDR3 DNA is TGTGCCAGCAGCTTAGTAGAGAACACTGAAGCTTTCTTT. As protein: CASSLVENTEAFF.

V usage is TRBV6-1 and J usage is TRBJ1-2; D is unclear. The CDR3 is 14 amino acids. Trimming took off 5 bases at V and 3 bases at J, with 13 bases between the two ends. The germline V gene encodes CDR1 MNHNS and CDR2 SASEGT. CDR3 DNA: TGTGCCAGCAGTTATGTCCCCGGAGACTATGGCTACACCTTC. It encodes CASSYVPGDYGYTF.

This chain's CDR3 is CASSSSGLVMTDTQYF. In DNA form, the CDR3 reads TGTGCCAGCAGCTCCTCTGGACTAGTTATGACAGATACGCAGTATTTT. The gene calls are TRBV7-9 and TRBJ2-3, with 7 bases lining up with TRBD2. This CDR3 is built from 16 residues. Per germline, CDR1 SEHNR and CDR2 FQNEAQ (reference sequence). The V gene end was trimmed by 4 bases and the J gene end by 3 bases; junction bases not matched to a gene: 10.

This clone appeared a single time. This specimen includes other DNA sequences encoding the same CDR3. The genes are TRBV6-5 and TRBJ1-1; 10 bases map to TRBD1. Trimming took 6 bases from V and 5 from J; bases not matched to a gene: 3. Germline V gives CDR1 MNHEY, CDR2 SVGAGI. The CDR3 spans 13 residues. The CDR3 is CASSRTGGTEAFF. The CDR3, as DNA: TGTGCCAGCAGCCGGACAGGGGGGACTGAAGCTTTCTTT.

The chain recombines TRBV19 with TRBJ2-3; D perhaps matches TRBD2 (5 bases). V lost 3 bases and J lost 4, with 14 bases in between. Germline CDR1 and CDR2: LNHDA and SQIVND (reference sequence). CDR3 length: 15 amino acids. The CDR3 DNA is TGTGCCAGTAGTATTGATGGGGAGAAGGCAGATACGCAGTATTTT. Its translation: CASSIDGEKADTQYF.

The rearrangement joins TRBV15 to TRBJ2-3; the D gene is possibly TRBD1 (5 bases). V lost 5 bases and J 4 bases, leaving 16 bases between the germline ends. The CDR3 is made up of 15 amino acids. The V gene's germline CDR1 is LNHNV and CDR2 YYDKDF (reference sequence). CDR3 nucleotides: TGTGCCACCAGCGGTACGTCAGGGTGGGCAGATACGCAGTATTTT. Protein product: CATSGTSGWADTQYF.

The rearrangement uses TRBV5-1 and TRBJ1-3; perhaps TRBD1 as D (5 bases). The germline V and J ends were trimmed by 4 bases and 4 bases, with 15 bases remaining between them. In germline, CDR1 is SGHRS, CDR2 YFSETQ. The CDR3 consists of 15 residues. The CDR3 DNA reads TGCGCCAGCAGCGGGGACTCCACTCCCGGAAACACCATATATTTT. Its translation is CASSGDSTPGNTIYF.

V and J are TRBV3-1 (or the pseudogene TRBV3-2) and TRBJ1-2; weak D call: TRBD1 (5 bases). Germline loops: CDR1 LGHDT, CDR2 YNNKEL (reference sequence). The V and J ends lost 3 bases and 2 bases respectively, with 10 bases between them. The CDR3 consists of 14 residues. CDR3 sequence reads: CASSQSGGNYGYTF. The CDR3 DNA reads as TGTGCCAGCAGCCAGAGCGGGGGGAACTATGGCTACACCTTC.

V is TRBV9 and J is TRBJ2-2; D perhaps matches TRBD1 (5 bases). Germline V gene data show CDR1 as SGDLS and CDR2 as YYNGEE. The CDR3 loop spans 12 amino acids. V was shortened by 3 bases and J by 5 bases, with 5 bases between the two germline ends. CDR3 nucleotide sequence: TGTGCCAGCAGCGAGGGGACCGGGGAGCTGTTTTTT. Translated: CASSEGTGELFF.

The chain has TRBV27 and TRBJ1-1, with 9 bases aligning to TRBD1. J lost 2 bases, V lost 4 bases, and 11 bases had no gene match. This CDR3 is 17 amino acids long. Germline CDR1 is MNHEY and CDR2 is SMNVEV (reference sequence). The CDR3 protein is CASSSTGTGWGNTEAFF. The CDR3 DNA follows: TGTGCCAGCAGTTCAACCGGGACAGGGTGGGGTAACACTGAAGCTTTCTTT.

J is TRBJ1-2 and V is TRBV9; D is possibly TRBD1 (6 bases). Germline assignment: CDR1 SGDLS and CDR2 YYNGEE. CDR3 length equals 16 residues. V lost 3 bases, J lost 4 bases, and 19 bases lay in between. CDR3 nucleotide sequence: TGTGCCAGCAGCGGAACCGGGACACCCTCTCGCTATGGCTACACCTTC. Its translation: CASSGTGTPSRYGYTF.

This sequence joins TRBV21-1 and TRBJ1-5; the table gives TRBD1 as D, unverified against the DNA. TRBV21-1 is an annotated pseudogene. The CDR3 is 15 residues long. CDR3 amino acids: CASGGQAYVNQPQHF. DNA for the CDR3: TGTGCCAGTGGGGGACAAGCATACGTCAATCAGCCCCAGCATTTT.

J is TRBJ1-6 and V is TRBV6-5, with TRBD1 as a possible D gene (5 bases). The CDR3 totals 13 residues. V lost 6 bases and J 10 bases, leaving 13 bases between the germline ends. Germline assignment: CDR1 MNHEY and CDR2 SVGAGI. As DNA, the CDR3 is TGTGCCAGCAGCCGGGGGGGGTCCTCACCCCTCCACTTT. Translated: CASSRGGSSPLHF.

The chain has TRBV13 and TRBJ1-1; tentatively, D is TRBD1 (6 bases). The CDR3 totals 13 residues. Germline CDR1 is PRHDT and CDR2 is FYEKMQ (reference sequence). Deletions cut 4 bases from V and 12 bases from J, with 18 bases between. The CDR3 is CASSSGGQLGSFF. CDR3 DNA: TGTGCCAGCAGCTCGGGAGGACAGCTCGGGTCTTTCTTT. Drawing the rest from reference TRBV13 and TRBJ1-1, the complete variable domain is AAGVIQSPRHLIKEKRETATLKCYPIPRHDTVYWYQQGPGQDPQFLISFYEKMQSDKGSIPDRFSAQQFSDYHSELNMSSLELGDSALYFCASSSGGQLGSFFGQGTRLTVV.

The chain combines TRBV4-2 with TRBJ1-1; possible D gene TRBD1, 5 bases. In germline, CDR1 is LGHNA, CDR2 YNFKEQ. Trimming stripped 1 base from V and 1 base from J, with 10 bases between. This CDR3 spans 15 amino acids. CDR3 coding DNA: TGTGCCAGCAGCCAAGTGACAGATGCGAACACTGAAGCTTTCTTT. Protein sequence: CASSQVTDANTEAFF.

The chain uses TRBV5-1 and TRBJ1-3, with D perhaps matching TRBD1 (5 bases). This CDR3 has 16 amino acids. Trimming pared 0 bases from V and 0 bases from J, leaving 10 bases between. Germline V gene lookup returns CDR1 SGHRS and CDR2 YFSETQ. The DNA of the CDR3 is TGCGCCAGCAGCTTGGCGGGGGTACTCTCTGGAAACACCATATATTTT. This codes for CASSLAGVLSGNTIYF.

The rearrangement joins TRBV5-5 to TRBJ2-1; D perhaps matches TRBD1 (6 bases). Germline values: CDR1 SGHKS, CDR2 YYEKEE (reference sequence). There are 15 residues in the CDR3. The V end was cut by 9 bases, the J end by 1 base, with 17 bases between. CDR3 nucleotides: TGTGCCACGTCAGGGGCCGCGGGTTCCTACAATGAGCAGTTCTTC. Translated: CATSGAAGSYNEQFF.

The chain carries TRBV25-1 and TRBJ2-7; D gene ambiguous. Germline CDR1 is MGHDK and CDR2 is SYGVNS. The CDR3 has 14 residues. Trimming left V 6 bases short and J 0 bases short, with 12 bases between. Written as DNA, the CDR3 is TGTGCCAGCAGAGAGGCTTTGGGCTCCTACGAGCAGTACTTC. Protein product: CASREALGSYEQYF.

This clone was counted once. The chain links TRBV18 to TRBJ2-1; the match to TRBD2 covers 10 bases. The V gene end was trimmed by 3 bases and the J gene end by 0 bases; junction bases not matched to a gene: 8. The CDR3 spans 18 residues. The germline V gene has CDR1 KGHSH and CDR2 LQKENI. The CDR3 sequence is CASSPLAGVRSSYNEQFF. Written as DNA, the CDR3 is TGTGCCAGCTCACCGCTAGCGGGAGTGCGGAGCTCCTACAATGAGCAGTTCTTC.

This clone was counted a single time. The V call is TRBV3-1 (or the pseudogene TRBV3-2), the J call TRBJ2-3; D is undetermined. Germline values: CDR1 LGHDT, CDR2 YNNKEL (reference sequence). The CDR3 sequence is 15 residues long. Trimming pared 2 bases from V and 0 bases from J, leaving 9 bases between. The CDR3, as DNA: TGTGCCAGCAGCCAAACAGTCACTAGCACAGATACGCAGTATTTT. This codes for CASSQTVTSTDTQYF.

The rearrangement links TRBV10-1 to TRBJ2-5, with 9 bases identical to TRBD1. Germline V gives CDR1 WNHNN, CDR2 SYGVQD (reference sequence). The CDR3 is 15 amino acids. Germline trimming cut 0 bases from V and 5 bases from J; bases unmatched to any gene: 4. CDR3 region: CASSESGTGLETQYF. DNA for the CDR3: TGCGCCAGCAGTGAGTCGGGGACAGGGTTGGAGACCCAGTACTTC.

The table lists this clone with a count of one. This chain uses TRBV6-5 with TRBJ1-2; D uncertain. Germline assignment: CDR1 MNHEY and CDR2 SVGAGI. Trimming shortened V by 6 bases and J by 6 bases, and 20 bases separated the two germline ends. The CDR3 has 15 amino acids. CDR3 loop: CASRPINPKPDGYTF. The CDR3 region has the DNA TGTGCCAGCAGACCGATAAATCCAAAGCCCGATGGCTACACCTTC.